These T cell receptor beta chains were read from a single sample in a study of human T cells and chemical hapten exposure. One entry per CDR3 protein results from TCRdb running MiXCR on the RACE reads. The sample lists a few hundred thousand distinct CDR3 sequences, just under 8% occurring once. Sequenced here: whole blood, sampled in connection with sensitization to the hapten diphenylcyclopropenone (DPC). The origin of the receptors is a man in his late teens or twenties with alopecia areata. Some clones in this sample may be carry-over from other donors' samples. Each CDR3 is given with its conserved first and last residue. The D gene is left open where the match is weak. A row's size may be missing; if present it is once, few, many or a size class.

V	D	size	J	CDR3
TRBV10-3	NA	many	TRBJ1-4	CAISYSSGEKLFF
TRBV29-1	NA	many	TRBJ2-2	CSVLRGQSTGELFF
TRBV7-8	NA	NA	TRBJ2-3	CASSPRGSSRTDTQYF
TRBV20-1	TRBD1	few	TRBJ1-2	CSAPQTGSVNYGYTF
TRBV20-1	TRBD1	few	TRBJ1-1	CSAAPGGGTEAFF
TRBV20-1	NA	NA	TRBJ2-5	CSARDRSKETQYF
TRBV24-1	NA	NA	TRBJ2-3	CATSERQIADTQYF
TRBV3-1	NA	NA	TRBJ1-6	CASSPLAMGNSPLHF
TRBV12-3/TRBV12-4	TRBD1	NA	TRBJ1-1	CASSPGQVAEAFF
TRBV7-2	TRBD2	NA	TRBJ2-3	CASSLGSTSGGAGLSTDTQYF
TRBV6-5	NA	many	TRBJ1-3	CASSQGGNTIYF
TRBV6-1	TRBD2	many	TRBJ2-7	CASRGKLAASNEQYF
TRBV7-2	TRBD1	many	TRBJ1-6	CASSYAGGRTPPLHF
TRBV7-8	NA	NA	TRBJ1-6	CASSLVGSSSYNSPLHF
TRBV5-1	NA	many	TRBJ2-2	CASSPGGTNTGELFF
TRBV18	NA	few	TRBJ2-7	CASSRQPGQNLYEQYF
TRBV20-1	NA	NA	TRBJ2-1	CSAGKAYNEQFF
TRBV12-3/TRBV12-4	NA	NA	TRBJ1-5	CASSLEGGASQPQHF
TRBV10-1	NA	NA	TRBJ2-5	CASSGSANRQETQYF
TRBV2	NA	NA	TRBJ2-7	CASSDDRLVYEQYF
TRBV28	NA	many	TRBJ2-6	CASRRSGANVLTF
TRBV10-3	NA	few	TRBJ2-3	CAISGTGRTTVDTQYF
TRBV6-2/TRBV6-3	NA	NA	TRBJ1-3	CASSSVGNTIYF
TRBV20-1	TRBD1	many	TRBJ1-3	CSARQGTGNTIYF
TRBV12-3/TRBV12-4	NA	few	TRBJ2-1	CASSLRSGRSDEQFF
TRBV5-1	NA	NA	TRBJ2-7	CASSLSGIEQYF
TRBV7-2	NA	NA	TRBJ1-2	CASSPTDFYGYTF
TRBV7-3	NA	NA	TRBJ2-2	CASSSTRTGELFF